The present T cell receptor beta chain was sequenced within a study of blood T cell repertoires in COVID-19. Study in general: Whether acute or convalescent, the COVID-19 samples came from the United States, Italy and Spain. T cells, B-cell-depleted T cells, or PBMCs supplied cDNA or gDNA.

Germline V gives CDR1 LNHDA, CDR2 SQIVND (reference sequence). V dropped 3 bases and J dropped 5 bases, with 13 bases sitting between them. The CDR3 loop spans 14 amino acids. Per the original methods: Estimation of nucleated cell counts was performed using reference gene primer amplification. The assay was immunoSEQ multiplex PCR, and TCRdb's table has in-frame clones only and misses some. Clonal size and the V and J genes are those of that table, whereas D and trimming came from the DNA. This sample has approximately 280,000 clones, with around 84% found just once. This clone occurred once. All enrollees were about 18 to 100 years old and from 25 or so US areas.

Sequences were obtained from PBMCs or T cells enriched from blood (not recorded which). The TCR was taken from a woman between 45 and 60 years old who had recovered from COVID-19. V and J are TRBV19 and TRBJ1-2; D gene unclear. The CDR3 reads CASSISGAPYGYTF. The CDR3 DNA sequence: TGTGCCAGTAGTATCTCCGGAGCACCGTATGGCTACACCTTC.